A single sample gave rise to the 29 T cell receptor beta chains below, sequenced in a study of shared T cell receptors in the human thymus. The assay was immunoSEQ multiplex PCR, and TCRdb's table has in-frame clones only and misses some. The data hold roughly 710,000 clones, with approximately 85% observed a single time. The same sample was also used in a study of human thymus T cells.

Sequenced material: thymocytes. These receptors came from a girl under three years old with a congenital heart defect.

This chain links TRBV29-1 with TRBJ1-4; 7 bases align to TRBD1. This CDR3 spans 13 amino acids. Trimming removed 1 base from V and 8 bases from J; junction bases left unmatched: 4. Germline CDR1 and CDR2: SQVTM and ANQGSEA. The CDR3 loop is CSVEGGTAEKLFF. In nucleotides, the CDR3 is TGCAGCGTTGAAGGGGGGACAGCCGAAAAACTGTTTTTT.

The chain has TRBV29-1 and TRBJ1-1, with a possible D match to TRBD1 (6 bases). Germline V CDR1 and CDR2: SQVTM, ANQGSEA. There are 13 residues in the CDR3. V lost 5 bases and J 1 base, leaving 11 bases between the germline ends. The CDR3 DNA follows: TGCAGCGTTCCGGACAGCAAGAACACTGAAGCTTTCTTT. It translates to CSVPDSKNTEAFF.

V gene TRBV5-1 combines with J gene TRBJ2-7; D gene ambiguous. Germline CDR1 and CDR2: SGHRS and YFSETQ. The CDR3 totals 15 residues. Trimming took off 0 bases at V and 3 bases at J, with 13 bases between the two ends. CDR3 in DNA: TGCGCCAGCAGCTTGGAGCGAGTGGCCTTCTACGAGCAGTACTTC. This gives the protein CASSLERVAFYEQYF. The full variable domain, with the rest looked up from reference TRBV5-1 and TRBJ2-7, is KAGVTQTPRYLIKTRGQQVTLSCSPISGHRSVSWYQQTPGQGLQFLFEYFSETQRNKGNFPGRFSGRQFSNSRSEMNVSTLELGDSALYLCASSLERVAFYEQYFGPGTRLTVT.

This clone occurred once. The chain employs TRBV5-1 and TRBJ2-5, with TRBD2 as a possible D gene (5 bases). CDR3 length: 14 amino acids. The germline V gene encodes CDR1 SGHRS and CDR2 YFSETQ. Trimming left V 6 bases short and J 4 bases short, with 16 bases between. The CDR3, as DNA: TGCGCCAGCAAGGTGGAGGTTTGGGGAGAGACCCAGTACTTC. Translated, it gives CASKVEVWGETQYF.

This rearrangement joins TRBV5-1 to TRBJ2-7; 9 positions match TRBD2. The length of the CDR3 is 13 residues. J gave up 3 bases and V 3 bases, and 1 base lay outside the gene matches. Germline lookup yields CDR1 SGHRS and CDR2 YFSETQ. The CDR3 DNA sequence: TGCGCCAGCAGCTATAGCGGGAGCTACGAGCAGTACTTC. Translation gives CASSYSGSYEQYF.

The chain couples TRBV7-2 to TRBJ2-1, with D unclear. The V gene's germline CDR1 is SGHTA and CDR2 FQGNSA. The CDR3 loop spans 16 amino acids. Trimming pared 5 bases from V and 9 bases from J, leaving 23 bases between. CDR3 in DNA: TGTGCCAGCAGCCTAGAGCCAAAGTCTTTTGCCGGTGAGCAGTTCTTC. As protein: CASSLEPKSFAGEQFF. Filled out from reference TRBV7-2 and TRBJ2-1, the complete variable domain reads GAGVSQSPSNKVTEKGKDVELRCDPISGHTALYWYRQSLGQGLEFLIYFQGNSAPDKSGLPSDRFSAERTGGSVSTLTIQRTQQEDSAVYLCASSLEPKSFAGEQFFGPGTRLTVL.

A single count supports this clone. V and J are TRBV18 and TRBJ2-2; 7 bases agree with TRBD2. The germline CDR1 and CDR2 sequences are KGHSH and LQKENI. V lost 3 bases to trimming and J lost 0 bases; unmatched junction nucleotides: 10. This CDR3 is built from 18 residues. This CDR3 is CASSPTLWGGTNTGELFF. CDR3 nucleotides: TGTGCCAGCTCACCTACATTATGGGGGGGAACGAACACCGGGGAGCTGTTTTTT.

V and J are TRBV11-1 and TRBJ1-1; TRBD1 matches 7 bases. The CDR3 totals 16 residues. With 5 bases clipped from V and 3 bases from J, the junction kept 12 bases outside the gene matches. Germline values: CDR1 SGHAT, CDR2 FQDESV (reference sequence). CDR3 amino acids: CASSTTGVSLYTEAFF. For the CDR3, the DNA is TGTGCCAGCAGCACAACAGGGGTGTCGTTGTACACTGAAGCTTTCTTT.

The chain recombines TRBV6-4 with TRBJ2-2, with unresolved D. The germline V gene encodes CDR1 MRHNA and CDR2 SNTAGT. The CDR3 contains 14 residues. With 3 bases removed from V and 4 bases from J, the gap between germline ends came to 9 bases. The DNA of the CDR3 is TGTGCCAGCAGTGAATCGGTAATCACCGGGGAGCTGTTTTTT. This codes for CASSESVITGELFF.

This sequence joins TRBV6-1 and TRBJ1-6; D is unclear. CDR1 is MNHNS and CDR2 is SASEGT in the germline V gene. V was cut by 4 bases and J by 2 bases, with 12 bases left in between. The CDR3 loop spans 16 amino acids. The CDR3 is CASSGSGGAYNSPLHF. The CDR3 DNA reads TGTGCCAGCAGTGGGTCTGGCGGGGCCTATAATTCACCCCTCCACTTT.

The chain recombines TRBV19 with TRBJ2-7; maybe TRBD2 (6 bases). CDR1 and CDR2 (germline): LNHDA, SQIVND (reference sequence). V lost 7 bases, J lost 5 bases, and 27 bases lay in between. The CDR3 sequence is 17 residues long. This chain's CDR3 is CASTKIYRDSLHDEQYF. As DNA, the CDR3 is TGTGCCAGTACGAAAATATACCGGGACTCACTTCATGACGAGCAGTACTTC. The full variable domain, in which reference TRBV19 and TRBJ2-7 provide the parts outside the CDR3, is DGGITQSPKYLFRKEGQNVTLSCEQNLNHDAMYWYRQDPGQGLRLIYYSQIVNDFQKGDIAEGYSVSREKKESFPLTVTSAQKNPTAFYLCASTKIYRDSLHDEQYFGPGTRLTVT.

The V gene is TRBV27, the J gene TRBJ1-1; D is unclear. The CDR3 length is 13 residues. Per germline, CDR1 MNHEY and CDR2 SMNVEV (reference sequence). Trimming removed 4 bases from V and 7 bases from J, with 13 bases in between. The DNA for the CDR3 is TGTGCCAGCAGTTCGATGATCGGGATTGAAGCTTTCTTT. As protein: CASSSMIGIEAFF.

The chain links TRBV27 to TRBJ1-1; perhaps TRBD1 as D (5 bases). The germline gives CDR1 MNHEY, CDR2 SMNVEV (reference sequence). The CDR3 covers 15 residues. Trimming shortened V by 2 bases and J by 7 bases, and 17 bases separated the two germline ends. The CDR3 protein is CASSLKSGTLVEAFF. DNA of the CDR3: TGTGCCAGCAGTTTAAAGTCCGGGACTTTAGTTGAAGCTTTCTTT.

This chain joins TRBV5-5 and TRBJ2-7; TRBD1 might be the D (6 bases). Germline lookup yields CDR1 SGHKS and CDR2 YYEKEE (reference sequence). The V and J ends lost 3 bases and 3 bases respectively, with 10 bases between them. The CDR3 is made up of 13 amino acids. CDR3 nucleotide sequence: TGTGCCAGCAGCTCCAGGGGATACTACGAGCAGTACTTC. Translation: CASSSRGYYEQYF.

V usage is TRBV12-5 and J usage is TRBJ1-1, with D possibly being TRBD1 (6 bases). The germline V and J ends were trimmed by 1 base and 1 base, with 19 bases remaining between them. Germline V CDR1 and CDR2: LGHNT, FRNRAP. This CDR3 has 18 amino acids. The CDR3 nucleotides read TGTGCTAGTGGTTTGGGCGGCGACAGGAGGCTTCAGAACACTGAAGCTTTCTTT. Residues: CASGLGGDRRLQNTEAFF.

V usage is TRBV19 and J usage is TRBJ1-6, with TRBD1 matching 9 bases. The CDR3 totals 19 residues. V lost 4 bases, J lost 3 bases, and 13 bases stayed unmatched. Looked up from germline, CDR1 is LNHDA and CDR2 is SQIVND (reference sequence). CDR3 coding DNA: TGTGCCAGTAGTACCACCGGGACAGGGACCCCTTACTATAATTCACCCCTCCACTTT. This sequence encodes CASSTTGTGTPYYNSPLHF.

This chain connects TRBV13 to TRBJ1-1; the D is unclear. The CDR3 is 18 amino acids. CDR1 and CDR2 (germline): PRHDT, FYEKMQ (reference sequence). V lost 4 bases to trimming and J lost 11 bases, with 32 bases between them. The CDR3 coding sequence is TGTGCCAGCAGCTCCCCCGGCCAGGCCTCGGCTTCCGTTCCTCGCGCTTTCTTT. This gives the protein CASSSPGQASASVPRAFF.

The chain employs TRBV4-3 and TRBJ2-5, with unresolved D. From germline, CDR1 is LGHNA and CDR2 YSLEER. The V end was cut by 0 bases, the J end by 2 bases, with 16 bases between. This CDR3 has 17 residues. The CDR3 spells CASSQDQDPPLQETQYF. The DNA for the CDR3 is TGCGCCAGCAGCCAAGATCAAGATCCCCCACTACAAGAGACCCAGTACTTC.

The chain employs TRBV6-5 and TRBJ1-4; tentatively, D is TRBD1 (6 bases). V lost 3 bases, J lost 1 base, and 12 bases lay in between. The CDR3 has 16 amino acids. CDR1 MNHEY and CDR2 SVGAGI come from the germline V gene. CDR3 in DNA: TGTGCCAGCAGTTATAGTGTGGACAGAACTAATGAAAAACTGTTTTTT. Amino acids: CASSYSVDRTNEKLFF.

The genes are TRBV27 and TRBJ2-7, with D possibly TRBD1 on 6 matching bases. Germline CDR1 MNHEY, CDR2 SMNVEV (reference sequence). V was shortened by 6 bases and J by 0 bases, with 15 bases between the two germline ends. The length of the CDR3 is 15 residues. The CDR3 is CASRTGQSSSYEQYF. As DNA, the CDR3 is TGTGCCAGCAGGACCGGACAGAGTAGCTCCTACGAGCAGTACTTC.

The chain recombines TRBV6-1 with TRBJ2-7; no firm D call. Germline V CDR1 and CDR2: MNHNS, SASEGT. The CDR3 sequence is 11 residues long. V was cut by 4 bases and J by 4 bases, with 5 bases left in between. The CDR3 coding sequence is TGTGCCAGCAGTGTCGAGTACGAGCAGTACTTC. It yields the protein CASSVEYEQYF.

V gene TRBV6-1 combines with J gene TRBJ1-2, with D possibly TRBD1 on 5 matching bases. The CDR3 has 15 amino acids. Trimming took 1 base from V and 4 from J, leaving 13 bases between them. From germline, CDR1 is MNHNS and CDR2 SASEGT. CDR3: CASSEEARARYGYTF. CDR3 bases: TGTGCCAGCAGTGAAGAGGCCAGGGCGCGCTATGGCTACACCTTC.

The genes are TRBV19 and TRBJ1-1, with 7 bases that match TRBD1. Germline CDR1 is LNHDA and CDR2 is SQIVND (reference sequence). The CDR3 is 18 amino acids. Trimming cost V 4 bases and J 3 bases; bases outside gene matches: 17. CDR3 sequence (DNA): TGTGCCAGTAGTAGTGAGTGGGACAGATTGTGGGGATACACTGAAGCTTTCTTT. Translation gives CASSSEWDRLWGYTEAFF.

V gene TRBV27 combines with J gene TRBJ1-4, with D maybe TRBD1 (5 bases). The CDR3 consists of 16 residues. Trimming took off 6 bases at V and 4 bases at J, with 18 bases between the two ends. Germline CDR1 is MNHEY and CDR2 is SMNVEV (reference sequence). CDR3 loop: CASSHSGAGGNEKLFF. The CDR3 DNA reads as TGTGCCAGCAGCCACTCCGGGGCGGGAGGTAATGAAAAACTGTTTTTT. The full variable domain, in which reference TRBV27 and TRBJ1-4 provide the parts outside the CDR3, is EAQVTQNPRYLITVTGKKLTVTCSQNMNHEYMSWYRQDPGLGLRQIYYSMNVEVTDKGDVPEGYKVSRKEKRNFPLILESPSPNQTSLYFCASSHSGAGGNEKLFFGSGTQLSVL.

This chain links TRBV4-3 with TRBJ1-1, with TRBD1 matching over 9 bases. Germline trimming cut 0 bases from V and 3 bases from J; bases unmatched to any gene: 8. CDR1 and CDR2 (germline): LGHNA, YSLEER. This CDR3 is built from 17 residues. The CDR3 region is CASSQDTIRDRDTEAFF. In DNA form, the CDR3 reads TGCGCCAGCAGCCAAGATACTATCCGGGACAGGGACACTGAAGCTTTCTTT.

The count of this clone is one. CDR3 sequence: CSVVEESGGRRDEQFF. CDR3 nucleotide sequence: TGCAGCGTTGTCGAGGAATCCGGGGGGAGGAGGGATGAGCAGTTCTTC. The chain joins TRBV29-1 to TRBJ2-1, with 7 nucleotides matching TRBD2. The CDR3 is made up of 16 amino acids. Germline CDR1 SQVTM, CDR2 ANQGSEA. Trimming removed 4 bases from V and 8 bases from J; junction bases left unmatched: 17.

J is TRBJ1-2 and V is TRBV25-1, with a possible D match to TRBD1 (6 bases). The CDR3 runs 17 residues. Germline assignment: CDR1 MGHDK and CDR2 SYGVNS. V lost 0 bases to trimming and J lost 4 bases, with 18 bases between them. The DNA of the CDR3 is TGTGCCAGCAGTGAATATACCGGCAGGGGCCCTTTCTATGGCTACACCTTC. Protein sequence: CASSEYTGRGPFYGYTF.

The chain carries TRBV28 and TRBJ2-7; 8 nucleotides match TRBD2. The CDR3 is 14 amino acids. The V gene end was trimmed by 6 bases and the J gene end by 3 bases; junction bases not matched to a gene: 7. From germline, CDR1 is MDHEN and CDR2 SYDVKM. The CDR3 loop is CASRAQRGNYEQYF. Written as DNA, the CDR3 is TGTGCCAGCAGGGCCCAGCGGGGGAACTACGAGCAGTACTTC.

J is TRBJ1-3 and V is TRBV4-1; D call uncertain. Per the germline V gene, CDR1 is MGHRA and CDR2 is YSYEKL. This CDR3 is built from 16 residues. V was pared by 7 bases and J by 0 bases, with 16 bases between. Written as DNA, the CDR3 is TGCGCCAGCACCCCGGCCGGGGATTCCTCTGGAAACACCATATATTTT. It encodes CASTPAGDSSGNTIYF.